The text below deals with one T cell receptor beta chain. Its antigen is undetermined. The data stem from a study of cytomegalovirus exposure and HLA in healthy donors. Study-level background: An analysis done earlier identified almost 120 million unique TCR beta sequences from about 180 million T cells. Findings and caveats of the study: Most CMV-associated TCR beta chains appeared HLA-restricted in a later analysis. A later analysis by the authors found several of the most significant clusters apparently linked to common viral pathogens. 87-base-pair reads could not separate some V segments, including TRBV6-2 and TRBV6-3.

PCR used 60 Vbeta primers and 13 Jbeta primers. Profiling relied on immunoSEQ multiplex PCR, and the TCRdb table lists in-frame clones only, not all of them. This sample has 160,000 or so clones; over 70% occur once, and the top ten carry around 4.3%. The germline CDR1 and CDR2 sequences are SGHNT and YENEEA. The ends were cut back, 5 bases at V and 1 base at J, with 11 bases in the middle. CDR3 length equals 14 residues. Specimen: PBMCs. This chain uses TRBV11-3 with TRBJ1-1; D possibly corresponds to TRBD1 (6 bases). The TCR comes from a man aged 25 to 45 in good health and CMV-seronegative. CDR3 sequence (DNA): TGTGCCAGCAGCACGGGACAACAGAACACTGAAGCTTTCTTT. It translates to CASSTGQQNTEAFF.